The source of this TCR beta chain is a study of T cells after posttransplantation cyclophosphamide. Regarding the study as a whole: Recipient CMV seropositivity and CMV reactivation strongly tracked TRB clonality. Blood and skin or GI T cell repertoires showed limited TRB overlap.

The CDR3 spans 16 residues. The trim removed 4 bases at V and 7 bases at J, leaving 10 bases unmatched. CDR1 and CDR2 (germline): SGHDN, FVKESK. A marrow graft followed busulfan-fludarabine conditioning, with cyclophosphamide on days +3 and +4. Sequencing used immunoSEQ multiplex PCR; TCRdb keeps in-frame clones, though not all of them. In the table there are 1,500 to 2,000 clones, over 55% of which are singletons. In its sample, this clone is large (0.1 to 1%). As yet, its antigen is unknown. This TCR derives from a male patient aged 25-45 years who received an allogeneic stem cell transplant from a related donor, was CMV-positive, and had acute GVHD only. Some T cells may possibly be graft donor cells. Sequencing used CD8+ T cells sorted from PBMCs, obtained after allogeneic stem cell transplant with posttransplant cyclophosphamide. The chain couples TRBV14 to TRBJ2-1; 10 bases fit TRBD2. CDR3: CASSPTSGGAVNEQFF. In DNA form, the CDR3 reads TGTGCCAGCAGCCCTACAAGCGGGGGGGCCGTAAATGAGCAGTTCTTC.